The 16 T cell receptor beta chains below were found in one sample sequenced in a study of cytomegalovirus exposure and HLA in healthy donors. The PCR was carried out with 60 Vbeta primers and 13 Jbeta primers. The assay was immunoSEQ multiplex PCR, and TCRdb's table has in-frame clones only and misses some. Among 45,000 to 60,000 clones listed, less than 85% were seen once. Sequencing was done on a sample of PBMCs. The source of these receptors is a man aged 30-40 years in good health and CMV-seropositive.

The chain carries TRBV23-1 and TRBJ2-7; D gene unclear. TRBV23-1 is given ORF status, its function remaining uncertain. V gave up 0 bases and J gave up 0 bases, with 15 bases separating them. The CDR3 is 17 amino acids. In DNA form, the CDR3 reads TGCGCCAGCAGTCAATCCTATCTACTTTCCCGCTCCTACGAGCAGTACTTC. Its translation is CASSQSYLLSRSYEQYF.

The chain is built from TRBV6-1 and TRBJ1-3, with D unresolved. Germline assignment: CDR1 MNHNS and CDR2 SASEGT. The CDR3 totals 16 residues. V was trimmed by 0 bases and J by 0 bases, leaving 9 bases between them. The CDR3 loop is CASSEAQFLSGNTIYF. The CDR3 nucleotides are TGTGCCAGCAGTGAAGCACAGTTCCTCTCTGGAAACACCATATATTTT.

The chain combines TRBV7-9 with TRBJ1-1; 7 bases match TRBD1. Germline lookup yields CDR1 SEHNR and CDR2 FQNEAQ (reference sequence). V lost 4 bases and J lost 0; bases outside the gene matches: 11. This CDR3 is 17 amino acids long. The CDR3 DNA reads TGTGCCAGCAGCTCCGGGGCGACAGGGACCATGAACACTGAAGCTTTCTTT. It codes for CASSSGATGTMNTEAFF.

The genes are TRBV11-2 and TRBJ1-1; 10 positions match TRBD1. V lost 1 base to trimming and J lost 5 bases; unmatched junction nucleotides: 1. Germline V gives CDR1 SGHAT, CDR2 FQNNGV. The CDR3 loop spans 14 amino acids. CDR3 sequence: CASSLAGQGTEAFF. The CDR3 nucleotides are TGTGCCAGCAGCTTAGCGGGACAGGGGACTGAAGCTTTCTTT.

The chain combines TRBV9 with TRBJ1-6; 7 bases match TRBD1. V was clipped by 2 bases and J by 10 bases; unmatched bases: 9. CDR3 size: 15 residues. CDR1 is SGDLS, CDR2 YYNGEE, per germline. The CDR3 coding sequence is TGTGCCAGCAGCGTCTCGACAGGGCGAGGATCACCCCTCCACTTT. This gives the protein CASSVSTGRGSPLHF.

V and J are TRBV6-5 and TRBJ2-5; D is possibly TRBD1 (6 bases). Per germline, CDR1 MNHEY and CDR2 SVGAGI. There are 15 residues in the CDR3. The V end lost 0 bases, the J end lost 5 bases, and 13 bases lay between the germline ends. The CDR3 region is CASSYSTTGPETQYF. As DNA, the CDR3 is TGTGCCAGCAGTTACTCGACAACAGGGCCGGAGACCCAGTACTTC.

This clone was detected a few times. This chain links TRBV28 with TRBJ2-7; 11 bases match TRBD1. This CDR3 is 15 amino acids long. Germline CDR1 and CDR2: MDHEN and SYDVKM. V was clipped by 6 bases and J by 3 bases; unmatched bases: 7. Here the CDR3 DNA reads TGTGCCAGCAGCCAACCCGGGACAGGGGGCTACGAGCAGTACTTC. Amino acids: CASSQPGTGGYEQYF.

The CDR3: CSVEDKRGIGTDTQYF. CDR3 DNA sequence: TGCAGCGTTGAAGATAAACGGGGTATCGGCACAGATACGCAGTATTTT. The chain joins TRBV29-1 to TRBJ2-3, with D possibly being TRBD2 (5 bases). The CDR3 length is 16 residues. Looked up from germline, CDR1 is SQVTM and CDR2 is ANQGSEA. Trimming cost V 0 bases and J 1 base, with 14 bases left between them.

The chain has TRBV18 and TRBJ1-5; the match to TRBD1 covers 9 bases. Losses at the gene ends were 4 bases for V and 5 bases for J; bases not matched to a gene: 6. Germline-derived CDR1 and CDR2 are KGHSH and LQKENI. The CDR3 is 15 residues long. The CDR3 DNA reads as TGTGCCAGCTCACGAGGACAGGGGAGGGATCAGCCCCAGCATTTT. It specifies CASSRGQGRDQPQHF. Full variable domain (remainder filled in from reference TRBV18 and TRBJ1-5): NAGVMQNPRHLVRRRGQEARLRCSPMKGHSHVYWYRQLPEEGLKFMVYLQKENIIDESGMPKERFSAEFPKEGPSILRIQQVVRGDSAAYFCASSRGQGRDQPQHFGDGTRLSIL.

This chain connects TRBV4-1 to TRBJ2-3, with D possibly matching TRBD2 (5 bases). This CDR3 region has 16 residues. Germline assignment: CDR1 MGHRA and CDR2 YSYEKL. Trimming shortened V by 6 bases and J by 6 bases, and 22 bases separated the two germline ends. The CDR3 DNA reads as TGCGCCAGCAGGGGAGACGGCTTCATCGTTTCTGATACGCAGTATTTT. It yields the protein CASRGDGFIVSDTQYF.

The chain couples TRBV19 to TRBJ1-1, with a tentative D call TRBD1 (5 bases). This CDR3 region has 15 residues. V was trimmed by 5 bases and J by 8 bases, leaving 21 bases between them. CDR1 LNHDA and CDR2 SQIVND come from the germline V gene (reference sequence). The CDR3 loop is CASSQPGLGSSEAFF. CDR3 in DNA: TGTGCCAGTAGTCAACCGGGACTCGGGTCTTCGGAAGCTTTCTTT.

This clone was observed once. V usage is TRBV18 and J usage is TRBJ1-4, with TRBD1 as a possible D gene (5 bases). The V end lost 3 bases, the J end lost 6 bases, and 17 bases lay between the germline ends. The CDR3 length is 16 residues. Germline CDR1 reads KGHSH; CDR2 reads LQKENI. The CDR3 DNA follows: TGTGCCAGCTCACCGGACCGGGGGAAGGTATATGAAAAACTGTTTTTT. Its translation: CASSPDRGKVYEKLFF.

This clone has just a few counts. The V and J genes are TRBV5-6 and TRBJ1-6, with D unresolved. CDR1 and CDR2 (germline): SGHDT, YYEEEE. Deletions cut 0 bases from V and 4 bases from J, with 8 bases between. The CDR3 is made up of 15 amino acids. The DNA for the CDR3 is TGTGCCAGCAGCTTGGACAGCCAGTATAATTCACCCCTCCACTTT. Amino acids: CASSLDSQYNSPLHF.

This chain joins TRBV18 and TRBJ1-1; no clear D. V was pared by 5 bases and J by 5 bases, with 9 bases between. Germline V gives CDR1 KGHSH, CDR2 LQKENI. CDR3 length: 12 amino acids. The CDR3 region is CASSVAGTEAFF. In DNA, the CDR3 is TGTGCCAGCTCAGTTGCGGGAACTGAAGCTTTCTTT.

CDR3 loop: CASSDGTGNSPLHF. The CDR3 nucleotides read TGCGCCAGCAGTGACGGGACAGGCAATTCACCCCTCCACTTT. The chain recombines TRBV10-1 with TRBJ1-6, with 8 bases identical to TRBD1. Germline CDR1 is WNHNN and CDR2 is SYGVQD (reference sequence). After removal of 3 bases from V and 7 bases from J, the junction contained 2 bases not matched to a gene. The length of the CDR3 is 14 residues.

The V call is TRBV7-9, the J call TRBJ2-1; 7 bases are a match to TRBD1. This CDR3 has 14 amino acids. With V trimmed by 0 bases and J by 13 bases, 9 bases remained unmatched. Germline-derived CDR1 and CDR2 are SEHNR and FQNEAQ (reference sequence). The CDR3 region has the DNA TGTGCCAGCAGCTTAGCGCAGGGGGTTTTGAGACAGTTCTTC. It codes for CASSLAQGVLRQFF.